A single sample gave rise to the 21 T cell receptor beta chains below, sequenced in a study of regulatory T cells in long-lasting Graves disease. Libraries of TCR beta came from iRepertoire HTBI primers plus Arm-PCR of CDR3 regions. TCRdb redid the calling of the multiplex PCR reads with MiXCR, one entry per CDR3 protein. The top ten clones hold over 7% of a sample with about 400,000 distinct CDR3 sequences, approximately 16% of them seen once. This sample's time point: newly diagnosed GD, antithyroid drugs for less than 3 months. From RNA extracted from PBMCs, the TCR library was made. A further study also used this sample, focusing on T cells in Graves' hyperthyroidism and ophthalmopathy.

The specimen was peripheral blood mononuclear cells (PBMCs), collected at new diagnosis, from a patient treated with antithyroid drugs. These receptors all come from a woman aged 40 to 50 with Graves disease.

In this sample, this clonotype turned up many times. This chain connects TRBV2 to TRBJ2-7, with D possibly matching TRBD2 (5 bases). This CDR3 has 14 amino acids. Trimming took off 5 bases at V and 4 bases at J, with 15 bases between the two ends. Germline V gene data show CDR1 as SNHLY and CDR2 as FYNNEI. CDR3: CASSPLGTGYEQYF. In nucleotides, the CDR3 is TGTGCCAGCAGTCCACTAGGCACTGGATACGAGCAGTACTTC.

With respect to this clonotype: It is likely a read error: a sequence one base away is far more abundant. The chain joins TRBV9 to TRBJ2-7; TRBD2 might be the D (5 bases). The CDR3 extends over 14 amino acids. Germline V gives CDR1 SGDLS, CDR2 YYNGEE. V was clipped by 3 bases and J by 7 bases, with 17 bases between them. This CDR3 is CASSAEDSYNEQYF. CDR3 DNA: TGTGCCAGCAGCGCTGAGGACTCCTACAATGAGCAGTACTTC.

The genes are TRBV28 and TRBJ1-6; D is perhaps TRBD1 (5 bases). The V and J ends lost 2 bases and 9 bases respectively, with 17 bases between them. Germline loops: CDR1 MDHEN, CDR2 SYDVKM. The CDR3 runs to 16 residues. Written as DNA, the CDR3 is TGTGCCAGCAGTTTACCCGCTGGGCACGGGGGTTCACCCCTCCACTTT. It encodes CASSLPAGHGGSPLHF.

This clonotype was seen ten or more times. A read error may be the cause here, since a much bigger clone is one base away. The chain combines TRBV28 with TRBJ2-3; TRBD2 might be the D (6 bases). Germline assignment: CDR1 MDHEN and CDR2 SYDVKM. Trimming stripped 6 bases from V and 2 bases from J, with 9 bases between. The CDR3 runs 13 residues. CDR3 coding DNA: TGTGCCAGCAGCCCGGACTACACAGATACGCAGTATTTT. As protein: CASSPDYTDTQYF.

This clonotype has a count of ten or more. The rearrangement links TRBV4-1 to TRBJ2-1; the match to TRBD1 covers 7 bases. Looked up from germline, CDR1 is MGHRA and CDR2 is YSYEKL. After removal of 0 bases from V and 2 bases from J, the junction contained 4 bases not matched to a gene. This CDR3 is built from 16 residues. CDR3 DNA sequence: TGCGCCAGCAGCCAAGACCGGGACAGACCCTACAATGAGCAGTTCTTC. Its protein is CASSQDRDRPYNEQFF.

The chain couples TRBV5-1 to TRBJ1-1; TRBD1 matches 7 bases. The CDR3 runs 16 residues. After removal of 0 bases from V and 0 bases from J, the junction contained 5 bases not matched to a gene. Germline-derived CDR1 and CDR2 are SGHRS and YFSETQ. The CDR3: CASSLAQGDMNTEAFF. The DNA of the CDR3 is TGCGCCAGCAGCTTGGCCCAGGGGGACATGAACACTGAAGCTTTCTTT.

At least ten counts were recorded for this clonotype. V is TRBV3-1 and J is TRBJ2-1; 8 positions agree with TRBD2. From germline, CDR1 is LGHDT and CDR2 YNNKEL (reference sequence). The junction had 10 bases not matched to a gene; V was cut back by 0 bases and J by 9 bases. The CDR3 has 16 amino acids. The CDR3 nucleotides are TGTGCCAGCAGCCAAGATTTAACGGGAGGGCCCAGTGAGCAGTTCTTC. Translating it yields CASSQDLTGGPSEQFF.

This clonotype was recorded at least ten times. V is TRBV12-3 or TRBV12-4 and J is TRBJ2-1, with 10 bases lining up with TRBD2. The CDR3 extends over 19 amino acids. Germline trimming cut 3 bases from V and 2 bases from J; bases unmatched to any gene: 13. The CDR3 DNA follows: TGTGCCAGCAGTTTGTCCCATTCCATACTAGCGGGGACCTACAATGAGCAGTTCTTC. Residues: CASSLSHSILAGTYNEQFF.

This clonotype was seen a handful of times. The chain carries TRBV7-9 and TRBJ2-5, with TRBD1 matching over 8 bases. The CDR3 extends over 13 amino acids. With 5 bases clipped from V and 5 bases from J, the junction kept 4 bases outside the gene matches. Germline CDR1 and CDR2: SEHNR and FQNEAQ (reference sequence). The CDR3 region has the DNA TGTGCCAGCAGCCTCAACAGGGGGGAGACCCAGTACTTC. Amino acids: CASSLNRGETQYF.

As to this clonotype: A clone one base away is much larger, so this may be a read error. The chain employs TRBV2 and TRBJ2-1; D not certain. V lost 4 bases to trimming and J lost 10 bases, with 11 bases between them. This CDR3 has 12 residues. Germline V gives CDR1 SNHLY, CDR2 FYNNEI. CDR3 loop: CASSGLAYEQFF. The CDR3 nucleotides read TGTGCCAGCAGTGGCCTCGCCTACGAGCAGTTCTTC.

As for this clonotype: This is likely an artifact of a read error, given a far larger clone one base away. The chain carries TRBV7-2 and TRBJ2-2; 7 bases are a match to TRBD2. The germline V gene encodes CDR1 SGHTA and CDR2 FQGNSA. The CDR3 loop spans 11 amino acids. The chain's CDR3 is CASSIGGGLFF. CDR3 nucleotides: TGTGCCAGCAGCATAGGCGGGGGGCTGTTTTTT.

This clonotype was picked up many times. The V gene is TRBV19, the J gene TRBJ2-1; possibly TRBD1 or TRBD2 for D (5 bases each). V was trimmed by 5 bases and J by 8 bases, leaving 19 bases between them. The CDR3 loop spans 15 amino acids. CDR1 is LNHDA, CDR2 SQIVND, per germline (reference sequence). CDR3 sequence: CASSRGPPDGDEQFF. The CDR3, as DNA: TGTGCCAGTAGTCGGGGCCCCCCGGACGGGGATGAGCAGTTCTTC.

This clonotype was seen repeatedly, ten times or more. The chain links TRBV2 to TRBJ2-1; TRBD1 matches 7 bases. This CDR3 spans 14 amino acids. Losses at the gene ends were 9 bases for V and 9 bases for J; bases not matched to a gene: 14. The germline V gene has CDR1 SNHLY and CDR2 FYNNEI. The CDR3 coding sequence is TGTGCCAGTTCACTAGGGTCCTCAGGGGGTGAGCAGTTCTTC. Its protein product is CASSLGSSGGEQFF.

The gene calls are TRBV14 and TRBJ2-1; 12 bases map to TRBD2. The germline V gene has CDR1 SGHDN and CDR2 FVKESK. V shed 1 base, J shed 9 bases, and the junction held 4 bases outside the gene matches. The CDR3 contains 15 residues. CDR3 sequence (DNA): TGTGCCAGCAGCCAAGGACTAGCGGGAGCTTTTGAGCAGTTCTTC. Amino acids: CASSQGLAGAFEQFF.

The CDR3 DNA sequence: TGTGCCAGCATTGGGACGGAAGACTACGAGCAGTACTTC. Amino acid sequence: CASIGTEDYEQYF. This rearrangement joins TRBV6-2 or TRBV6-3 to TRBJ2-7; perhaps D is TRBD1 or TRBD2 (5 bases each). Germline V gives CDR1 MNHEY, CDR2 SVGEGT. V shed 7 bases and J shed 3 bases, with 13 bases lying between them. CDR3 size: 13 residues.

This clonotype has at least ten counts. The chain employs TRBV7-9 and TRBJ2-3; D unclear. Germline values: CDR1 SEHNR, CDR2 FQNEAQ (reference sequence). CDR3 length equals 12 residues. The germline V and J ends were trimmed by 5 bases and 3 bases, with 6 bases remaining between them. The DNA of the CDR3 is TGTGCCAGCAGCGCCCCTACAGATACGCAGTATTTT. As protein: CASSAPTDTQYF.

This clonotype came up many times. The rearrangement uses TRBV27 and TRBJ2-2; unclear D gene. Trimming shortened V by 5 bases and J by 3 bases, and 10 bases separated the two germline ends. The germline V gene has CDR1 MNHEY and CDR2 SMNVEV (reference sequence). CDR3 size: 14 residues. The CDR3 reads CASSINWDTGELFF. The CDR3, as DNA: TGTGCCAGCAGTATCAATTGGGACACCGGGGAGCTGTTTTTT.

This clonotype was counted many times. This sequence joins TRBV6-1 and TRBJ1-1; TRBD1 might be the D (6 bases). The CDR3 is 14 amino acids. V lost 6 bases and J 1 base, leaving 12 bases between the germline ends. CDR1 is MNHNS and CDR2 is SASEGT in the germline V gene. CDR3 nucleotide sequence: TGTGCCAGCAGGACGGGACAACCGAACACTGAAGCTTTCTTT. It encodes CASRTGQPNTEAFF.

V is TRBV19 and J is TRBJ2-4; D call uncertain. The V end lost 8 bases, the J end lost 3 bases, and 14 bases lay between the germline ends. The CDR3 totals 14 residues. The germline V gene has CDR1 LNHDA and CDR2 SQIVND (reference sequence). CDR3 bases: TGTGCCAGTGGTCTTTTAGCTAACAAAAACATTCAGTACTTC. Translating gives CASGLLANKNIQYF.

This clonotype was seen repeatedly, ten times or more. The chain uses TRBV28 and TRBJ2-2; 9 bases line up with TRBD1. Trimming removed 7 bases from V and 6 bases from J; junction bases left unmatched: 3. The CDR3 totals 13 residues. Germline assignment: CDR1 MDHEN and CDR2 SYDVKM. The CDR3 reads CASTHRGPGELFF. In DNA form, the CDR3 reads TGTGCCAGCACTCACAGGGGGCCCGGGGAGCTGTTTTTT. The variable domain in full, with the rest retrieved from reference TRBV28 and TRBJ2-2, is DVKVTQSSRYLVKRTGEKVFLECVQDMDHENMFWYRQDPGLGLRLIYFSYDVKMKEKGDIPEGYSVSREKKERFSLILESASTNQTSMYLCASTHRGPGELFFGEGSRLTVL.

The J gene is TRBJ1-4, the V gene TRBV4-3; D perhaps matches TRBD1 (6 bases). Germline V gene lookup returns CDR1 LGHNA and CDR2 YSLEER. Between the trimmed V and J ends, which lost 0 bases and 10 bases, there was a span of 21 bases. This CDR3 has 17 residues. DNA for the CDR3: TGCGCCAGCAGCCAAGATCTTAGGGGGGCAGGGAAGGTAAAACTGTTTTTT. Its translation is CASSQDLRGAGKVKLFF.